This entry features one T cell receptor beta chain sequence. The CDR3 totals 14 residues. Germline CDR1 and CDR2: LNHNV and YYDKDF (reference sequence). Deletions cut 0 bases from V and 6 bases from J, with 10 bases between. Original processing methods: Estimates of nucleated cell counts were drawn from the amplification of reference gene primers. Measured with immunoSEQ multiplex PCR; TCRdb has only the in-frame clones, and not every one. That table is the source of V, J and clone size, and D and trimming were worked out from the DNA. Of approximately 160,000 clones listed, over 65% are singletons. The data are from a study of blood T cell repertoires in COVID-19. Background on the study: PBMCs, B-cell-depleted T cells, or T cells provided the cDNA or gDNA that made up the material.

The rearrangement joins TRBV15 to TRBJ2-3; D remains unclear. This receptor was obtained from a man aged 55 to 69 with acute or convalescent COVID-19. Input material: peripheral blood. The CDR3 DNA is TGTGCCACCAGCAGAGAAATGCTAATGGATACGCAGTATTTT. As protein: CATSREMLMDTQYF.